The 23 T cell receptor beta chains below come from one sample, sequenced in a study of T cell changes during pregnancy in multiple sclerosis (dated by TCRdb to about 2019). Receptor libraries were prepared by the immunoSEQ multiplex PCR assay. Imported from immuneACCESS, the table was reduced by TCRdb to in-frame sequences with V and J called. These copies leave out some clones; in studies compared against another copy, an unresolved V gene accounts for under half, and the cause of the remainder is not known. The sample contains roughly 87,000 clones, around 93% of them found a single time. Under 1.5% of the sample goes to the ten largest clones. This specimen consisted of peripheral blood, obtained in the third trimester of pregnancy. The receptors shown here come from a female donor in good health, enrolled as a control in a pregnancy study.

The CDR3 reads CASSHEHSNQPQHF. In DNA, the CDR3 is TGTGCCAGCTCCCACGAGCATAGCAATCAGCCCCAGCATTTT. V and J are TRBV18 and TRBJ1-5; D unresolved. Between the trimmed V and J ends, which lost 6 bases and 0 bases, there was a span of 9 bases. Looked up from germline, CDR1 is KGHSH and CDR2 is LQKENI. This CDR3 is 14 amino acids long.

CDR3 sequence reads: CASSQDNSPRSGNTIYF. Here the CDR3 DNA reads TGTGCCAGCAGCCAAGATAACAGCCCTCGGTCTGGAAACACCATATATTTT. The J gene is TRBJ1-3, the V gene TRBV4-2; D gene unclear. The ends were cut back, 0 bases at V and 1 base at J, with 13 bases in the middle. CDR3 size: 17 residues. Germline-derived CDR1 and CDR2 are LGHNA and YNFKEQ.

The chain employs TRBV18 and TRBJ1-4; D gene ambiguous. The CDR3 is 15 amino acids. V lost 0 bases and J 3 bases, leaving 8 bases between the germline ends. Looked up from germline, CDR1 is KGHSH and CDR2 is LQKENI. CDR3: CASSPPGVSNEKLFF. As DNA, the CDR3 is TGTGCCAGCTCACCACCGGGAGTCTCTAATGAAAAACTGTTTTTT.

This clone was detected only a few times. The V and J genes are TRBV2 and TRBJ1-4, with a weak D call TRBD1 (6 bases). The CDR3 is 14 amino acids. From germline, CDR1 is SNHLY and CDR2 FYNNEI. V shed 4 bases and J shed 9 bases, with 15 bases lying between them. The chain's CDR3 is CASSVEQGKKKLFF. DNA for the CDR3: TGTGCCAGCAGTGTCGAACAGGGAAAGAAAAAACTGTTTTTT.

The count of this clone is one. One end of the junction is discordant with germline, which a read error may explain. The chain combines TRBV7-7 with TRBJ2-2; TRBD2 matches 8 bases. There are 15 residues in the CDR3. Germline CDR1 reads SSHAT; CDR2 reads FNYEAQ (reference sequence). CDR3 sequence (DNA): TGTGCTAGCAGCGCCGGGACTAGTAGGTCCGGGGAGCTGTTTTTT. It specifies CASSAGTSRSGELFF.

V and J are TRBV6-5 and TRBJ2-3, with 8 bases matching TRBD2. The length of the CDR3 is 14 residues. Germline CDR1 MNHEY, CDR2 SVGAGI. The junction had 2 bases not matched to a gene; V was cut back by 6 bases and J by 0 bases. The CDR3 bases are TGTGCCAGCAGAGGACTAGCTAGCACAGATACGCAGTATTTT. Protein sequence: CASRGLASTDTQYF.

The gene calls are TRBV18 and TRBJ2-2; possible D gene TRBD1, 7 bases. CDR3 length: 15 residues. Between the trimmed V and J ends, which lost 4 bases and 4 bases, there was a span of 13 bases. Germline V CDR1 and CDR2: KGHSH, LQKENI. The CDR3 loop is CASSHGGGLTGELFF. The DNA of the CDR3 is TGTGCCAGCTCACACGGAGGGGGCCTCACCGGGGAGCTGTTTTTT. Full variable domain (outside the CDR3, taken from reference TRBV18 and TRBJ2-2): NAGVMQNPRHLVRRRGQEARLRCSPMKGHSHVYWYRQLPEEGLKFMVYLQKENIIDESGMPKERFSAEFPKEGPSILRIQQVVRGDSAAYFCASSHGGGLTGELFFGEGSRLTVL.

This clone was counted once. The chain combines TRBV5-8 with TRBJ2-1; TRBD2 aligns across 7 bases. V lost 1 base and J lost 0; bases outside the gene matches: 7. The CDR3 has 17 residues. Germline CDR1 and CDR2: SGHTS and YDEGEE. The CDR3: CASSLFAGASSYNEQFF. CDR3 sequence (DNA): TGTGCCAGCAGCTTGTTTGCGGGAGCTTCCTCCTACAATGAGCAGTTCTTC.

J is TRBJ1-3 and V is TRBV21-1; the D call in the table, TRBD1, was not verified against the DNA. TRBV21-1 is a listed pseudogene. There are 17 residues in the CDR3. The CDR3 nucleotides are TGTGCCAGCAGCCCCCCCCCGGGACAGGGGACTGGAAACACCATATATTTT. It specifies CASSPPPGQGTGNTIYF.

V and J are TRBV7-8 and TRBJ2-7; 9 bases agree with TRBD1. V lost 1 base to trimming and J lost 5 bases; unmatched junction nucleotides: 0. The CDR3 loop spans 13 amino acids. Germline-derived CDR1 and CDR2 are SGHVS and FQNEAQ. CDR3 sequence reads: CASSLGTGDEQYF. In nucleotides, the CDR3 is TGTGCCAGCAGCTTAGGGACAGGGGACGAGCAGTACTTC.

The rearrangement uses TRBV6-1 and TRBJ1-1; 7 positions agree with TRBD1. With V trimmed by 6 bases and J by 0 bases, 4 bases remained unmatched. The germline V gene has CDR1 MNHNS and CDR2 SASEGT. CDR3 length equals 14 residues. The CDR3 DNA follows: TGTGCCAGCAGGGACAGGTCATTGAACACTGAAGCTTTCTTT. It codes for CASRDRSLNTEAFF.

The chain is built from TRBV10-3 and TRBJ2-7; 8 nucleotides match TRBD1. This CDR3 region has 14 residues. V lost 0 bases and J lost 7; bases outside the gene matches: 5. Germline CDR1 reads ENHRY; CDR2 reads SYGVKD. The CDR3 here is CAISESQGAGEQYF. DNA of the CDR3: TGTGCCATCAGTGAGTCCCAGGGGGCGGGGGAGCAGTACTTC.

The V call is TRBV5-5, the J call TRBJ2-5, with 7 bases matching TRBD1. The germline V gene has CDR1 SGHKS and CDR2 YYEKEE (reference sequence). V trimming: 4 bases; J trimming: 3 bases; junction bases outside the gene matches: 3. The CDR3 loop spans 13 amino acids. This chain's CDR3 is CASSVTGKETQYF. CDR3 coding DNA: TGTGCCAGCAGCGTGACAGGGAAAGAGACCCAGTACTTC.

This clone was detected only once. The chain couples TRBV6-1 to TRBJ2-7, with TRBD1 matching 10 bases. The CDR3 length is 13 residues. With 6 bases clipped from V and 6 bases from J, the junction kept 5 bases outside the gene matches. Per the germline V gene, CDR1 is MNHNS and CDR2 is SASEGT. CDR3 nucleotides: TGTGCCAGCAGCTGGGACAGGGGCTCCGAGCAGTACTTC. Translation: CASSWDRGSEQYF.

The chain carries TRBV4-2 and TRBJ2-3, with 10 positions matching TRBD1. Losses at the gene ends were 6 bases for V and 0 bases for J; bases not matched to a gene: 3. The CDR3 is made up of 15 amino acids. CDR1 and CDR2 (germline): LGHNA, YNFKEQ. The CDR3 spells CASSDRGRSTDTQYF. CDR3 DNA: TGTGCCAGCAGTGACAGGGGGCGGAGCACAGATACGCAGTATTTT.

The CDR3 spells CASSLGQISGYEQYF. CDR3 nucleotides: TGTGCCAGCAGCCTTGGGCAGATTAGCGGGTACGAGCAGTACTTC. The genes are TRBV7-9 and TRBJ2-7; 7 bases map to TRBD2. From germline, CDR1 is SEHNR and CDR2 FQNEAQ (reference sequence). This CDR3 spans 15 amino acids. Trimming cost V 5 bases and J 4 bases; bases outside gene matches: 11.

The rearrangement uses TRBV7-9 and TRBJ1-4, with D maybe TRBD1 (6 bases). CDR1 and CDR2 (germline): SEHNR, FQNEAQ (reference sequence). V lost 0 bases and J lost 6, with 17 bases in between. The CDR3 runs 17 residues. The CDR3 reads CASSLAGRGYVDEKLFF. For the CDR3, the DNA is TGTGCCAGCAGCTTAGCGGGCAGGGGATATGTGGATGAAAAACTGTTTTTT. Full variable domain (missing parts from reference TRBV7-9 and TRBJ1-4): DTGVSQNPRHKITKRGQNVTFRCDPISEHNRLYWYRQTLGQGPEFLTYFQNEAQLEKSRLLSDRFSAERPKGSFSTLEIQRTEQGDSAMYLCASSLAGRGYVDEKLFFGSGTQLSVL.

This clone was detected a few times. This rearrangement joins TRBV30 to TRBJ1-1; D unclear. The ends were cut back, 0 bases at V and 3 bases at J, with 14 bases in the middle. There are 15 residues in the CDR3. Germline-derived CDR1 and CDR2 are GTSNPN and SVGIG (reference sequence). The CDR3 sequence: CAWSVVTLRDTEAFF. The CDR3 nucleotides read TGTGCCTGGAGTGTAGTCACCCTCCGGGACACTGAAGCTTTCTTT.

The CDR3 coding sequence is TGTGCCAGCAGCTTAGATCTTAGGGCAGGGGTCGAGCAGTACTTC. Protein: CASSLDLRAGVEQYF. This sequence joins TRBV11-2 and TRBJ2-7, with D perhaps matching TRBD1 (6 bases). Germline CDR1 reads SGHAT; CDR2 reads FQNNGV. The CDR3 spans 15 residues. Trimming shortened V by 0 bases and J by 6 bases, and 15 bases separated the two germline ends. Using reference TRBV11-2 and TRBJ2-7 for the parts outside the CDR3, the full variable domain is EAGVAQSPRYKIIEKRQSVAFWCNPISGHATLYWYQQILGQGPKLLIQFQNNGVVDDSQLPKDRFSAERLKGVDSTLKIQPAKLEDSAVYLCASSLDLRAGVEQYFGPGTRLTVT.

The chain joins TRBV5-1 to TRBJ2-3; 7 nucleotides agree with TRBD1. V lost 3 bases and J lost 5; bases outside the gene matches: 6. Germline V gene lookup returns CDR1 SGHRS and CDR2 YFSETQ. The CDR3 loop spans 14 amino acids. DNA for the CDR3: TGCGCCAGCAGCTCGACAGGGTTAAGAGATACGCAGTATTTT. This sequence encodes CASSSTGLRDTQYF.

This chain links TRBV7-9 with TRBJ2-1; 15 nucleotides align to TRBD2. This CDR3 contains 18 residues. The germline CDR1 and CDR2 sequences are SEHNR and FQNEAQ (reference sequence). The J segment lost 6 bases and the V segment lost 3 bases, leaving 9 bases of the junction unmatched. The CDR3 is CASSLGTSGRPQANEQFF. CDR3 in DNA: TGTGCCAGCAGCTTGGGGACTAGCGGGAGGCCCCAAGCCAATGAGCAGTTCTTC.

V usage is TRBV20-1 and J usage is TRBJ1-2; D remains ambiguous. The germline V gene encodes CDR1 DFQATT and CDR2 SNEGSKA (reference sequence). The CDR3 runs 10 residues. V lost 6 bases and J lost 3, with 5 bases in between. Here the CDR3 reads CSALDYGYTF. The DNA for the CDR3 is TGCAGTGCACTCGACTATGGCTACACCTTC.

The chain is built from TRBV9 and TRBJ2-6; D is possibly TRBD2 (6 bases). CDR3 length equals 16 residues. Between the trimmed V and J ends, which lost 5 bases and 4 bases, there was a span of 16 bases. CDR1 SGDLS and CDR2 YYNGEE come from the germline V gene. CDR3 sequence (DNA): TGTGCCAGCAGTGGGGGAGGACTGTCCGGGGCCAACGTCCTGACTTTC. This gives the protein CASSGGGLSGANVLTF.